This T cell receptor beta chain was identified in a study of blood T cell repertoires in COVID-19. The wider study: COVID-19 samples collected from the United States, Italy and Spain covered acute and convalescent phases.

Per the original methods: Amplification of reference gene primers provided the estimated nucleated cell counts. Using immunoSEQ multiplex PCR, the repertoire was profiled, and TCRdb retains in-frame clones only, with some absent. For V, J and clone size, that table is used; D and trimming come from the DNA. The table shows over 200,000 clones, with about 90% occurring only once. CDR3 length equals 13 residues. The germline V gene has CDR1 LNHDA and CDR2 SQIVND (reference sequence). V was pared by 6 bases and J by 0 bases, with 1 base of the junction left unmatched. The TCR sequence derives from a man aged 18 to 30 with active or convalescent COVID-19. Material for sequencing was peripheral blood. The rearrangement uses TRBV19 and TRBJ2-7, with TRBD1 identical over 8 bases. The CDR3 nucleotides read TGTGCCAGTAGGGGACAGGCCTCCTACGAGCAGTACTTC. Its translation: CASRGQASYEQYF.